This TCR beta chain is from a study of cytomegalovirus exposure and HLA in healthy donors. V was shortened by 0 bases and J by 6 bases, with 6 bases between the two germline ends. The CDR3 covers 13 residues. Germline lookup yields CDR1 LNHNV and CDR2 YYDKDF (reference sequence). At the time of sampling, donors were nominally healthy, though unrecorded immune exposures were likely. The primer mix had 60 Vbeta and 13 Jbeta primers. Authors' processing steps: Later reanalysis found roughly 80 million unique TCR beta chains, about 11 million of them shared. Measured with immunoSEQ multiplex PCR; TCRdb has only the in-frame clones, and not every one. Clonal size and the V and J genes are those of that table, whereas D and trimming came from the DNA. Here the sample spans about 190,000 clones, roughly 13% being singletons. Remarks on this clone: Its cognate antigen is unknown.

Regarding the study as a whole: CMV serostatus was the only immune exposure information that was available. HLA allele associations emerged for around 16,000 TCR beta sequences in a later analysis, at 0.05 false discovery rate.

V is TRBV15 and J is TRBJ2-1; D gene ambiguous. The sample was PBMCs. The receptor was derived from a man aged 50-60 years in good health and CMV-seropositive. CDR3 protein: CATSRDRINEQFF. DNA of the CDR3: TGTGCCACCAGCAGAGATAGAATCAATGAGCAGTTCTTC.